What follows describes a single T cell receptor beta chain. The sample originates from a study of T cells after yellow fever vaccination. The CDR3 is made up of 14 amino acids. Trimming shortened V by 7 bases and J by 4 bases, and 19 bases separated the two germline ends. Germline V lookup: CDR1 SQVTM, CDR2 ANQGSEA. TCRdb ran MiXCR on the 5' RACE reads and lists one entry per CDR3 protein. Of around 600,000 distinct CDR3 sequences in the sample, around an eighth were seen once. The source was PBMCs, collected on the day of the yellow fever booster vaccination. The sequence derives from a man in his thirties or forties who received the YFV17D yellow fever vaccine. The V and J genes are TRBV29-1 and TRBJ1-2, with D possibly matching TRBD1 (5 bases). In DNA, the CDR3 is TGCAGCGCTGGTTCCAGGGTTTTAGGCTATGGCTACACCTTC. Protein product: CSAGSRVLGYGYTF.